The rows below give T cell receptor beta chains drawn from one sample of a study of regulatory T cells in long-lasting Graves disease. TCRdb used MiXCR to reprocess the multiplex PCR reads, holding one entry per CDR3 protein. The sample has roughly 560,000 distinct CDR3 sequences, 15% to 20% seen once. These same records also appear under a second study, on T cells in Graves' hyperthyroidism and ophthalmopathy.

Sequenced material: peripheral blood mononuclear cells (PBMCs), taken at new diagnosis, from a patient treated with antithyroid drugs. Source of these receptors: a woman aged 35 to 60 with Graves disease. CDR3s include the opening cysteine and the closing phenylalanine or tryptophan. D genes are given only for firm matches. Clone sizes are given selectively: once, few, many, or a class where the clone is expanded.

v_gene,abundance,d_gene,j_gene,CDR3aa,CDR3nt
TRBV13,few,TRBD2,TRBJ2-2,CASSRTSATGELFF,TGTGCCAGCAGCCGGACTAGCGCCACCGGGGAGCTGTTTTTT
TRBV12-3/TRBV12-4,many,TRBD1,TRBJ1-4,CASSPGQGLFSTNEKLFF,TGTGCCAGCAGCCCGGGACAGGGTCTCTTTTCAACTAATGAAAAACTGTTTTTT
TRBV20-1,few,.,TRBJ1-2,CSALDSLTGYGYTF,TGCAGTGCTCTGGACAGTCTAACGGGCTATGGCTACACCTTC
TRBV6-2/TRBV6-3,many,.,TRBJ1-4,CASTPLGPPGPPTNEKLFF,TGTGCCAGCACTCCGCTCGGGCCGCCAGGACCCCCAACTAATGAAAAACTGTTTTTT
TRBV11-2,.,.,TRBJ2-2,CASSLGGQFGELFF,TGTGCCAGCAGCTTAGGTGGACAGTTCGGGGAGCTGTTTTTT
TRBV6-1,few,.,TRBJ1-5,CASSRTWGASSNQPQHF,TGTGCCAGCAGTAGGACATGGGGGGCATCTAGCAATCAGCCCCAGCATTTT
TRBV18,many,TRBD1,TRBJ2-5,CASSDRGDQETQYF,TGTGCCAGCTCGGACAGGGGGGACCAAGAGACCCAGTACTTC
TRBV14,many,.,TRBJ1-6,CASSLFGGGAGSPLHF,TGTGCCAGCAGCCTTTTCGGTGGCGGGGCTGGTTCACCCCTCCACTTT
TRBV12-3/TRBV12-4,many,TRBD1,TRBJ2-7,CASTPLGGQGTYEQYF,TGTGCCAGCACCCCTTTGGGGGGACAGGGCACCTACGAGCAGTACTTC
TRBV15,many,.,TRBJ1-1,CATSSGVEVAYTEAFF,TGTGCCACCAGCAGTGGGGTCGAGGTTGCGTACACTGAAGCTTTCTTT
TRBV6-1,many,.,TRBJ1-2,CASSLNRVNYGYTF,TGTGCCAGCTCTCTTAACAGGGTTAACTATGGCTACACCTTC
TRBV12-3/TRBV12-4,.,.,TRBJ1-2,CASSFGSRAGGYTF,TGTGCCAGCAGTTTTGGGTCGAGGGCGGGTGGCTACACCTTC
TRBV30,few,.,TRBJ1-1,CAWSYGQSEAFF,TGTGCCTGGAGTTATGGGCAGAGCGAAGCTTTCTTT
TRBV18,few,TRBD1,TRBJ1-1,CASSPGQVSNTEAFF,TGTGCCAGCTCACCGGGACAGGTTTCAAACACTGAAGCTTTCTTT
TRBV3-1,many,.,TRBJ1-1,CASSQFADTEAFF,TGTGCCAGCAGCCAGTTCGCGGACACTGAAGCTTTCTTT
TRBV2,many,.,TRBJ2-5,CASSEADGTQYF,TGTGCCAGCAGTGAAGCAGATGGGACCCAGTACTTC
TRBV10-3,many,.,TRBJ1-1,CAISGAEREKAFF,TGTGCCATCAGCGGGGCAGAGCGTGAAAAAGCTTTCTTT
TRBV7-9,many,.,TRBJ2-3,CASIPESTDTQYF,TGTGCCAGCATTCCGGAGTCCACAGATACGCAGTATTTT
TRBV27,.,.,TRBJ1-4,CASSLGPWGEKLFF,TGTGCCAGCAGTTTGGGACCTTGGGGTGAAAAACTGTTTTTT
TRBV4-2,few,.,TRBJ1-1,CASSQELTVNTEAFF,TGTGCCAGCAGCCAAGAGCTCACGGTAAACACTGAAGCTTTCTTT
TRBV27,many,TRBD2,TRBJ2-7,CASSLSHSGVMMGEQYF,TGTGCCAGCAGTTTATCCCATAGCGGGGTAATGATGGGCGAGCAGTACTTC
TRBV5-5,few,.,TRBJ1-1,CASSSGWGVFEAFF,TGTGCCAGCAGCTCAGGTTGGGGGGTCTTTGAAGCTTTCTTT
TRBV12-3/TRBV12-4,.,.,TRBJ2-1,CASSLSGGGHNEQFF,TGTGCCAGCAGTTTGTCGGGGGGCGGCCACAATGAGCAGTTCTTC
TRBV12-3/TRBV12-4,few,TRBD2,TRBJ2-1,CASSLPGTSGGFYNEQFF,TGTGCCAGCAGTTTACCCGGGACTAGCGGGGGATTCTACAATGAGCAGTTCTTC
TRBV13,many,.,TRBJ2-1,CASSLRTDSSYNEQFF,TGTGCCAGCAGCCTTCGGACCGATAGCTCCTACAATGAGCAGTTCTTC
TRBV20-1,many,.,TRBJ1-1,CSAPGRGVTEAFF,TGCAGTGCGCCAGGACGGGGGGTGACTGAAGCTTTCTTT
TRBV6-1,many,TRBD1,TRBJ2-3,CASILRTGSTDTQYF,TGTGCCAGCATCTTGAGGACAGGGAGCACAGATACGCAGTATTTT
TRBV12-3/TRBV12-4,.,TRBD2,TRBJ2-1,CASSLGPSGVYNEQFF,TGTGCCAGCAGCCTAGGGCCTAGCGGAGTGTACAATGAGCAGTTCTTC
TRBV6-1,few,.,TRBJ2-1,CASSNLENNEQFF,TGTGCCAGCAGTAACCTAGAGAACAATGAGCAGTTCTTC
TRBV7-2,many,TRBD2,TRBJ2-5,CASSGTSGGAETQYF,TGTGCCAGCAGCGGGACTAGCGGGGGGGCCGAGACCCAGTACTTC
TRBV5-5,.,.,TRBJ2-2,CASSLLPNANTGELFF,TGTGCCAGCAGCTTGCTGCCCAACGCGAACACCGGGGAGCTGTTTTTT
TRBV11-2,many,.,TRBJ1-1,CASSLDFAEAFF,TGTGCCAGCAGCTTAGATTTCGCTGAAGCTTTCTTT
TRBV2,.,.,TRBJ2-1,CASSWSDAPPSNEQFF,TGTGCCAGCAGCTGGTCGGACGCTCCCCCTAGTAATGAGCAGTTCTTC
TRBV6-1,few,.,TRBJ2-1,CASRDGINNEQFF,TGTGCCAGCAGGGATGGAATAAACAATGAGCAGTTCTTC
TRBV2,many,TRBD1,TRBJ1-5,CASSEAGGTQPQHF,TGTGCCAGCAGTGAGGCAGGGGGCACTCAGCCCCAGCATTTT
TRBV13,many,.,TRBJ2-1,CASSLEGYEQFF,TGTGCCAGCAGCTTAGAAGGGTATGAGCAGTTCTTC
TRBV4-3,few,.,TRBJ1-6,CASSFPGGSNSPLHF,TGCGCCAGCAGCTTCCCCGGGGGAAGTAATTCACCCCTCCACTTT
TRBV6-1,many,.,TRBJ1-2,CASSFGGANGYTF,TGTGCCAGCAGCTTTGGGGGGGCGAACGGCTACACCTTC
TRBV28,many,.,TRBJ1-2,CASSLDLDGYTF,TGTGCCAGCAGTTTAGACCTCGATGGCTACACCTTC
TRBV4-1,.,.,TRBJ1-2,CASSPLTGTGYTF,TGCGCCAGCAGCCCATTGACAGGTACAGGCTACACCTTC
TRBV2,few,.,TRBJ2-2,CASSDELTGELFF,TGTGCCAGCAGTGACGAGCTTACCGGGGAGCTGTTTTTT
TRBV20-1,few,.,TRBJ1-3,CSVSGDGNTIYF,TGCAGTGTATCAGGTGACGGAAACACCATATATTTT
TRBV2,few,.,TRBJ1-1,CASSFAGSLGTEAFF,TGTGCCAGCAGCTTTGCCGGGTCCTTGGGGACTGAAGCTTTCTTT
TRBV12-3/TRBV12-4,.,TRBD1,TRBJ1-2,CASTFSGGNYGYTF,TGTGCCAGCACCTTCTCAGGGGGCAACTATGGCTACACCTTC
TRBV6-2/TRBV6-3,once,.,TRBJ2-7,CASTLGRESDEQYF,TGTGCCAGCACCCTGGGGAGAGAGTCCGACGAGCAGTACTTC
TRBV28,few,.,TRBJ1-1,CASSPQGGRVNTEAFF,TGTGCCAGCAGTCCGCAGGGAGGCAGGGTGAACACTGAAGCTTTCTTT
TRBV13,many,TRBD2,TRBJ2-3,CASSFGLAGSTDTQYF,TGTGCCAGCAGCTTTGGACTAGCGGGGAGCACAGATACGCAGTATTTT
TRBV11-2,many,.,TRBJ1-1,CASSLVKAFF,TGTGCCAGCAGCTTGGTGAAAGCTTTCTTT
TRBV11-3,many,.,TRBJ1-2,CASSYREDYGYTF,TGTGCCAGCAGCTACAGGGAGGACTATGGCTACACCTTC
TRBV7-3,.,TRBD1,TRBJ2-1,CASSPRGGTGYNEQFF,TGTGCCAGCAGCCCCAGAGGGGGGACAGGGTACAATGAGCAGTTCTTC